The TCR beta chain under discussion was sequenced for a study of cytomegalovirus exposure and HLA in healthy donors. General study findings and limits: TCR beta sequences reportedly predicted the HLA-A and HLA-B alleles of most subjects accurately. Overall, roughly 170 TCR beta chains were annotated as cytomegalovirus-associated. Earlier results showed most TCR beta V segments being productive about 87% or about 30% of the time.

J lost 4 bases, V lost 6 bases, and 3 bases had no gene match. The CDR3 has 13 amino acids. The germline gives CDR1 MNHNS, CDR2 SASEGT. Vbeta (60) and Jbeta (13) primers were used in the PCR. Repertoires were generated with immunoSEQ multiplex PCR, while TCRdb's copy carries only in-frame clones and drops some. The sample includes about 59,000 clones, approximately 80% of them seen just once. This clone was found a few times. Its antigen is as yet unknown. This rearrangement joins TRBV6-1 to TRBJ1-5; the match to TRBD1 covers 7 bases. Sequenced: PBMCs. This TCR was recovered from a woman between 40 and 50 years old in good health and CMV-seronegative. The CDR3 coding sequence is TGTGCCAGCAGACACAGGGGAAATCAGCCCCAGCATTTT. Protein product: CASRHRGNQPQHF.